This T cell receptor beta chain was recorded in a study of tumor-infiltrating lymphocytes in primary liver carcinoma. Study as a whole: Patients of both sexes were 30 to 69 years old.

With around 490 ng total RNA as template and a constant-region primer, TCR beta cDNA was made. For TCR beta, libraries were produced by three nested multiplex PCR rounds using slightly modified ARM-PCR. The first two PCR rounds, around 11 cycles each, used TRBV1-TRBV30 forward primers and a C-beta reverse primer. TCRdb fed the multiplex PCR reads into MiXCR, producing one record per CDR3 protein. There are more than 95,000 distinct CDR3 sequences in the sample; approximately 64% occur only once, and 7.5% to 8.5% lies in the top ten. Germline V gene data show CDR1 as SQVTM and CDR2 as ANQGSEA. The CDR3 is 12 amino acids. Overall study results and limits: Tumor-adjacent and tumor-blood pairs displayed less overlap than did pairs of tumor regions.

The study co-extracted DNA and RNA from around 20-30 mg of unsorted bulk tissue. Viable tumor cells exceeded 85% in all tumor samples. Regarding this clonotype: Its antigen is unidentified. At one end the junction does not follow the germline gene, possibly because of a read error.

The V call is TRBV29-1, the J call TRBJ2-7; D remains unclear. This TCR was recovered from a woman aged 55 to 70 with primary liver carcinoma and hepatitis B virus infection. The sequencing input was liver tumor tissue from sampling region 3. Described subset: tumor region T3, left-lateral pole. In DNA form, the CDR3 reads TGCAACGTTGCTATTACCACCTACGTGCAGTGCTTC. Encoded protein: CNVAITTYVQCF.